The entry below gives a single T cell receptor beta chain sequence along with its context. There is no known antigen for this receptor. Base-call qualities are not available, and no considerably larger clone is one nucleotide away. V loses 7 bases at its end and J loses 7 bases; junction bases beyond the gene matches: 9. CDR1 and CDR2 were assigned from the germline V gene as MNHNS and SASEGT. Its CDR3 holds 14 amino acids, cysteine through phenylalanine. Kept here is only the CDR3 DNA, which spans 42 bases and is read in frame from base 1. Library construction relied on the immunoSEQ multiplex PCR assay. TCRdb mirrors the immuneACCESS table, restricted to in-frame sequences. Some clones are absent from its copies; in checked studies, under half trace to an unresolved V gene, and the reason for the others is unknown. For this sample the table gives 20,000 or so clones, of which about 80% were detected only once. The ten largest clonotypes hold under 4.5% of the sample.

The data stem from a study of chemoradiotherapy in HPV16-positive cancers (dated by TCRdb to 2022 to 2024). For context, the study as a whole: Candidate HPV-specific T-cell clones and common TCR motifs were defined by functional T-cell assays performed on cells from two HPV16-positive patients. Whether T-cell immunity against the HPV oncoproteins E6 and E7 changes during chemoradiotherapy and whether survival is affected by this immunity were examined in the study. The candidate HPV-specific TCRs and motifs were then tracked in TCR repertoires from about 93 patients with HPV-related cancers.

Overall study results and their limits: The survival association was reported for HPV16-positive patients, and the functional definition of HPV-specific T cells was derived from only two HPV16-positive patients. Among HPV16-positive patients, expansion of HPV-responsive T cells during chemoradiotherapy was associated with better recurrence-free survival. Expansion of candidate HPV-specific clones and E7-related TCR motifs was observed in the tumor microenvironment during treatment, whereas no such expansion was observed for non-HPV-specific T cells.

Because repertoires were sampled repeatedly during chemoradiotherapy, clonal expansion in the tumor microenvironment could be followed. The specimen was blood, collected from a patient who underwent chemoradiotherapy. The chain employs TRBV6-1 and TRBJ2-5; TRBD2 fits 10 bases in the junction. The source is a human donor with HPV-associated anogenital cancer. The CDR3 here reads CASTDSGGFGTQYF. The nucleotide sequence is TGTGCCAGCACTGATAGCGGGGGGTTCGGGACCCAGTACTTC.